This T cell receptor (beta chain) was captured in a study of human T cells and chemical hapten exposure. Study-level findings and limits: Expanded TCRs produced significantly more large CDR3 similarity clusters than controls did.

The time point was: patch test 2, 6 weeks after DPC sensitization. Treatment meaning: therapeutic diphenylcyclopropenone sensitization with weekly scalp DPC. Germline V gene lookup returns CDR1 SQVTM and CDR2 ANQGSEA. The CDR3 consists of 12 residues. V was pared by 7 bases and J by 0 bases, with 0 bases of the junction left unmatched. Worth noting for this clonotype: Antigen: not known.

TCRdb used MiXCR to reprocess the RACE reads, holding one entry per CDR3 protein. The data show approximately 87,000 distinct CDR3 sequences, with roughly 10% seen just once and more than 3% held by the top ten. The rearrangement uses TRBV29-1 and TRBJ1-5; 7 bases are shared with TRBD1. This receptor was obtained from a woman aged 35 to 49 with alopecia areata. Some clones in this sample may be carry-over from other donors' samples. The input for sequencing was whole blood, taken in connection with sensitization to the hapten diphenylcyclopropenone (DPC). The DNA for the CDR3 is TGCAGCGCAGGGGGTAGCAATCAGCCCCAGCATTTT. It yields the protein CSAGGSNQPQHF.